These T cell receptor beta chains were read from a single sample in a study of radiotherapy plus CTLA-4 blockade in lung cancer. The repertoire was sequenced with immunoSEQ multiplex PCR; TCRdb's copy has only in-frame clones and lacks some. The table has some 38,000 clones, over 70% seen once; the top ten hold about 8.1%. The material sequenced was peripheral blood, taken from a patient treated with radiotherapy plus ipilimumab. These receptor sequences come from a human donor with non-small cell lung cancer who had stable disease on radiotherapy plus ipilimumab. Each CDR3 is given without its conserved first and last residue. The order of the fields is J gene, V gene, CDR3 protein.

TRBJ2-5	TRBV2	ASRADRFQETQY
TRBJ2-5	TRBV18	ASSPLGTQY
TRBJ1-4	TRBV6-5	ASREDGGGKEKLF
TRBJ2-3	TRBV5-1	ASSFRTGRTDTQY
TRBJ2-5	TRBV5-1	ASSLRGSGPQETQY
.	TRBV19	ASSMGLSDEQY
TRBJ2-5	TRBV14	ASSQGLLSGGAAETQY
TRBJ1-2	TRBV1	TSRPQGDGYT
TRBJ1-4	TRBV13	ASSSSGVTNEKLF
TRBJ2-5	TRBV5-6	ASSAKRTRGGETQY
TRBJ2-7	TRBV5-1	ASRGMFVGTGPYEQY
TRBJ2-3	TRBV5-1	ASGTGSTDTQY
TRBJ1-2	TRBV15	ATSRDRSSSYGYT
TRBJ2-1	TRBV11-3	ASSSDSGTYNEQF
TRBJ2-2	TRBV4-3	ASSQDYWTPNTGELF
TRBJ1-5	TRBV27	ASSVRGAGHQPQH
TRBJ2-7	TRBV27	ASSSSLGGRVYEQY
TRBJ2-7	TRBV7-6	ASSSDRSGGYEQY